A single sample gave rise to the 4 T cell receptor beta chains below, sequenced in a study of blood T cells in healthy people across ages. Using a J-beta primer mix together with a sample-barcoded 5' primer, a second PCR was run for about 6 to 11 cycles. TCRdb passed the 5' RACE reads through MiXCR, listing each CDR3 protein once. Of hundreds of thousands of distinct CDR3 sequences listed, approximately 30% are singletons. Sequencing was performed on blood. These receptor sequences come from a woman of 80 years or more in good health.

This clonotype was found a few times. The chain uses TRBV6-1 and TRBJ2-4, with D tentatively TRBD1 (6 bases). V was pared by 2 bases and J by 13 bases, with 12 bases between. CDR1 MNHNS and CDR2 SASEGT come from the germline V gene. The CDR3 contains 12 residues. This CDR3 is CASSELRGEQYF. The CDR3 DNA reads TGTGCCAGCAGTGAACTCAGGGGTGAGCAGTACTTC.

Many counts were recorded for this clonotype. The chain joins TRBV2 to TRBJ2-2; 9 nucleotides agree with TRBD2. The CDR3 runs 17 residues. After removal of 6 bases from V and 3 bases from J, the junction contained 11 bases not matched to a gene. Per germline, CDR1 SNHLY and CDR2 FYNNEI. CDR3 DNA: TGTGCCAGCAGAGGCCCAATTAGCGGGGGATACACCGGGGAGCTGTTTTTT. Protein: CASRGPISGGYTGELFF.

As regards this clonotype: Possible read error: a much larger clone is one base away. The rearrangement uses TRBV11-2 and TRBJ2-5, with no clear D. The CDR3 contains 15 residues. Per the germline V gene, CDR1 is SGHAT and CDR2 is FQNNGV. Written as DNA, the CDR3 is TGTGCCGGCAGCTTTCTCGCCGGACCAGGAGAGACCCAGTACTTC. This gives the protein CAGSFLAGPGETQYF.

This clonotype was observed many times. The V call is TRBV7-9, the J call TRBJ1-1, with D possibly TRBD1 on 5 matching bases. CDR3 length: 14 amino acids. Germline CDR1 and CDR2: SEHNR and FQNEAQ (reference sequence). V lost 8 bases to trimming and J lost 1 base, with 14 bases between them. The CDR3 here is CASRYLGGNTEAFF. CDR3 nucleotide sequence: TGTGCCAGCCGCTATTTGGGGGGGAACACTGAAGCTTTCTTT.